This passage covers 29 T cell receptor beta chains from one sample sequenced in a study of cytomegalovirus exposure and HLA in healthy donors. Amplification used 60 Vbeta primers and 13 Jbeta primers. Some clones are missing from TCRdb's copy, which holds only in-frame ones; the method was immunoSEQ multiplex PCR. Seen here are around 150,000 clones, approximately 80% observed once, and the top ten hold about 10%. The source material was PBMCs. These receptors came from a man aged 50-60 years in good health and CMV-seropositive.

This chain uses TRBV5-6 with TRBJ1-2, with a weak D call TRBD1 (6 bases). V lost 1 base, J lost 8 bases, and 15 bases lay in between. The CDR3 sequence is 14 residues long. Germline values: CDR1 SGHDT, CDR2 YYEEEE. The CDR3 loop is CASSLFAGDEGYTF. The CDR3 coding sequence is TGTGCCAGCAGCTTGTTTGCAGGGGATGAGGGCTACACCTTC.

J is TRBJ2-7 and V is TRBV7-8, with a possible D match to TRBD2 (5 bases). Germline CDR1 reads SGHVS; CDR2 reads FQNEAQ. The CDR3 loop spans 14 amino acids. The germline V and J ends were trimmed by 6 bases and 6 bases, with 18 bases remaining between them. The CDR3 protein is CASSVGWEMGEQYF. Here the CDR3 DNA reads TGTGCCAGCAGTGTAGGATGGGAGATGGGCGAGCAGTACTTC.

The gene calls are TRBV4-2 and TRBJ2-5, with TRBD2 as a possible D gene (5 bases). The CDR3 has 14 residues. The germline V and J ends were trimmed by 3 bases and 9 bases, with 17 bases remaining between them. Germline CDR1 reads LGHNA; CDR2 reads YNFKEQ. DNA for the CDR3: TGTGCCAGCAGCCAGCCCGGGGTGGGCGAGGCCCAGTACTTC. This codes for CASSQPGVGEAQYF.

In this sample, this clone turned up a few times. J is TRBJ2-2 and V is TRBV4-1; D perhaps matches TRBD1 (6 bases). Deletions cut 0 bases from V and 4 bases from J, with 12 bases between. CDR1 and CDR2 from the germline V gene are MGHRA and YSYEKL. The CDR3 extends over 16 amino acids. CDR3 residues: CASSQDRGNPTGELFF. CDR3 sequence (DNA): TGCGCCAGCAGCCAAGACAGGGGTAATCCCACCGGGGAGCTGTTTTTT.

This chain links TRBV5-4 with TRBJ2-1; D not certain. V was clipped by 2 bases and J by 12 bases, with 9 bases between them. Looked up from germline, CDR1 is SGHNT and CDR2 is YYREEE (reference sequence). The CDR3 contains 11 residues. In DNA form, the CDR3 reads TGTGCCAGCAGCTTTAAATATCGGCAGTTCTTC. Encoded protein: CASSFKYRQFF.

V usage is TRBV2 and J usage is TRBJ1-5; TRBD1 is a possible D gene (6 bases). V lost 6 bases and J 6 bases, leaving 12 bases between the germline ends. CDR1 is SNHLY, CDR2 FYNNEI, per germline. The CDR3 sequence is 13 residues long. DNA of the CDR3: TGTGCCAGCAGCGTCGGGGGGGCTCAGCCCCAGCATTTT. Its translation: CASSVGGAQPQHF.

This chain uses TRBV10-1 with TRBJ1-6; TRBD1 might be the D (6 bases). V lost 5 bases to trimming and J lost 9 bases, with 14 bases between them. From germline, CDR1 is WNHNN and CDR2 SYGVQD (reference sequence). This CDR3 is built from 14 residues. The CDR3 DNA reads TGCGCCAGCAGTCGTACAGGGTGGGGTTCACCCCTCCACTTT. Translation: CASSRTGWGSPLHF.

The chain uses TRBV28 and TRBJ1-5; no clear D. The V gene lost 6 bases and the J gene lost 5 bases, with 11 bases spanning the gap. The CDR3 has 13 amino acids. CDR1 is MDHEN, CDR2 SYDVKM, per germline. CDR3 residues: CASRVLVDQPQHF. Written as DNA, the CDR3 is TGTGCCAGCAGGGTACTTGTTGATCAGCCCCAGCATTTT.

There are a few counts of this clone. The rearrangement uses TRBV19 and TRBJ2-1; 9 positions match TRBD2. The J segment lost 8 bases and the V segment lost 3 bases, leaving 14 bases of the junction unmatched. The germline gives CDR1 LNHDA, CDR2 SQIVND (reference sequence). The CDR3 spans 17 residues. The CDR3 loop is CASSIRRGRVVVDEQFF. CDR3 nucleotides: TGTGCCAGTAGTATCCGTCGCGGGAGGGTAGTAGTGGATGAGCAGTTCTTC.

V usage is TRBV7-9 and J usage is TRBJ2-5, with TRBD2 as a possible D gene (5 bases). The J call may be incorrect, as the DNA end agrees better with TRBJ2-7. The CDR3 has 15 amino acids. The germline V gene has CDR1 SEHNR and CDR2 FQNEAQ (reference sequence). CDR3 amino acids: CASSSNSGSSYEQYF. CDR3 nucleotides: TGTGCCAGCAGCTCCAATAGTGGGAGCTCCTACGAGCAGTACTTC.

V and J are TRBV18 and TRBJ2-1; TRBD1 agrees at 7 bases. There are 15 residues in the CDR3. Germline loops: CDR1 KGHSH, CDR2 LQKENI. V trimming: 8 bases; J trimming: 0 bases; junction bases outside the gene matches: 7. The CDR3 region has the DNA TGTGCCAGCCGACAAGGGGGCAGCTCCTACAATGAGCAGTTCTTC. Its protein product is CASRQGGSSYNEQFF.

The CDR3 reads CASSLNRAGGREADTQYF. CDR3 bases: TGTGCCAGCAGCTTAAACCGAGCGGGGGGACGAGAAGCAGATACGCAGTATTTT. The rearrangement joins TRBV13 to TRBJ2-3, with TRBD2 matching 9 bases. The ends lost 2 bases at V and 4 bases at J; junction bases unmatched: 13. In germline, CDR1 is PRHDT, CDR2 FYEKMQ (reference sequence). There are 18 residues in the CDR3.

The V gene is TRBV7-2, the J gene TRBJ2-3, with D perhaps TRBD2 (6 bases). The length of the CDR3 is 16 residues. Germline CDR1 is SGHTA and CDR2 is FQGNSA. V lost 4 bases to trimming and J lost 2 bases, with 16 bases between them. This CDR3 is CASSSRPGGVTDTQYF. In nucleotides, the CDR3 is TGTGCCAGCAGCTCCCGCCCAGGAGGGGTCACAGATACGCAGTATTTT.

The genes are TRBV11-2 and TRBJ2-7; unclear D gene. V shed 2 bases and J shed 0 bases, with 11 bases lying between them. Germline CDR1 is SGHAT and CDR2 is FQNNGV. This CDR3 comprises 15 residues. The CDR3 loop is CASSLLSGSSYEQYF. CDR3 nucleotides: TGTGCCAGCAGCTTACTTTCGGGTAGCTCCTACGAGCAGTACTTC.

The V and J genes are TRBV5-4 and TRBJ2-3; possibly TRBD2 for D (6 bases). The germline V gene encodes CDR1 SGHNT and CDR2 YYREEE (reference sequence). V lost 0 bases to trimming and J lost 5 bases, with 13 bases between them. The CDR3 is made up of 15 amino acids. In nucleotides, the CDR3 is TGTGCCAGCAGCTTGGGACTAGAAGACCGAGATACGCAGTATTTT. Its protein is CASSLGLEDRDTQYF.

V gene TRBV11-1 combines with J gene TRBJ2-4; 14 nucleotides match TRBD2. CDR1 SGHAT and CDR2 FQDESV come from the germline V gene (reference sequence). This CDR3 is 18 amino acids long. With V trimmed by 3 bases and J by 0 bases, 4 bases remained unmatched. CDR3 in amino acids: CASSLGLAGALAKNIQYF. The CDR3 DNA follows: TGTGCCAGCAGCTTGGGACTAGCGGGGGCCCTAGCCAAAAACATTCAGTACTTC.

The chain carries TRBV28 and TRBJ1-5; D remains ambiguous. The CDR3 length is 14 residues. Germline values: CDR1 MDHEN, CDR2 SYDVKM. V dropped 7 bases and J dropped 0 bases, with 10 bases sitting between them. The chain's CDR3 is CASIPVHSNQPQHF. The CDR3 DNA follows: TGTGCCAGCATACCAGTCCATAGCAATCAGCCCCAGCATTTT.

The J gene is TRBJ1-4, the V gene TRBV4-3; 9 nucleotides line up with TRBD1. The V and J ends lost 1 base and 8 bases, in that order; junction bases with no gene match: 8. CDR1 LGHNA and CDR2 YSLEER come from the germline V gene. The CDR3 has 16 amino acids. The CDR3 DNA follows: TGCGCCAGCAGCCAAGTAAGGGGACAGGGTTGGGAAAAACTGTTTTTT. Translating gives CASSQVRGQGWEKLFF.

CDR3 sequence (DNA): TGCGCCAGCAGCCAAGATCGGAGCATCTACTACGAGCAGTACTTC. This sequence encodes CASSQDRSIYYEQYF. This chain links TRBV4-1 with TRBJ2-7; no clear D. Germline V gene lookup returns CDR1 MGHRA and CDR2 YSYEKL. The CDR3 sequence is 15 residues long. V lost 0 bases and J lost 3, with 12 bases in between.

This clone was seen a few times. V gene TRBV5-1 combines with J gene TRBJ2-3; D remains ambiguous. The germline CDR1 and CDR2 sequences are SGHRS and YFSETQ. This CDR3 contains 15 residues. V was shortened by 6 bases and J by 6 bases, with 20 bases between the two germline ends. CDR3 sequence: CASTSLGVIGDTQYF. The DNA of the CDR3 is TGCGCCAGCACCTCCTTAGGCGTTATCGGGGATACGCAGTATTTT.

This chain uses TRBV28 with TRBJ2-5; TRBD2 might be the D (6 bases). CDR1 and CDR2 from the germline V gene are MDHEN and SYDVKM. The germline V and J ends were trimmed by 3 bases and 5 bases, with 13 bases remaining between them. The CDR3 is 14 amino acids. This chain's CDR3 is CASSLPGVIETQYF. In DNA, the CDR3 is TGTGCCAGCAGTTTGCCGGGAGTAATTGAGACCCAGTACTTC.

The rearrangement uses TRBV7-2 and TRBJ1-4, with D possibly being TRBD1 (6 bases). Germline values: CDR1 SGHTA, CDR2 FQGNSA. This CDR3 contains 15 residues. The V and J ends lost 0 bases and 7 bases respectively, with 12 bases between them. This CDR3 is CASSLAHREGEKLFF. In DNA, the CDR3 is TGTGCCAGCAGCTTAGCTCACAGGGAGGGTGAAAAACTGTTTTTT.

The chain couples TRBV7-9 to TRBJ1-5, with 10 bases that match TRBD1. The CDR3 covers 15 residues. Germline-derived CDR1 and CDR2 are SEHNR and FQNEAQ (reference sequence). The V gene end was trimmed by 4 bases and the J gene end by 3 bases; junction bases not matched to a gene: 3. CDR3 DNA sequence: TGTGCCAGCAGCTCAGGGACAGGGGCCAATCAGCCCCAGCATTTT. Its protein is CASSSGTGANQPQHF.

CDR3 region: CAWSDEAGTEQFF. In nucleotides, the CDR3 is TGTGCCTGGAGCGATGAAGCGGGGACTGAGCAGTTCTTC. The J gene is TRBJ2-1, the V gene TRBV30, with 7 bases identical to TRBD2. Germline V gene lookup returns CDR1 GTSNPN and CDR2 SVGIG (reference sequence). The CDR3 contains 13 residues. The ends lost 3 bases at V and 9 bases at J; junction bases unmatched: 8.

The gene calls are TRBV4-1 and TRBJ1-5; tentatively, D is TRBD1 (5 bases). The length of the CDR3 is 16 residues. V gave up 4 bases and J gave up 4 bases, with 17 bases separating them. Germline assignment: CDR1 MGHRA and CDR2 YSYEKL. This CDR3 is CASSPSLGGGNQPQHF. For the CDR3, the DNA is TGCGCCAGCAGCCCATCCCTGGGCGGGGGGAATCAGCCCCAGCATTTT.

The J gene is TRBJ1-1, the V gene TRBV5-6; D unresolved. Germline assignment: CDR1 SGHDT and CDR2 YYEEEE. This CDR3 spans 15 amino acids. The V end was cut by 4 bases, the J end by 1 base, with 14 bases between. The DNA of the CDR3 is TGTGCCAGCAGCCGAACCGAGGGCGGGAACACTGAAGCTTTCTTT. This codes for CASSRTEGGNTEAFF.

The V call is TRBV19, the J call TRBJ1-2, with TRBD1 as a possible D gene (5 bases). Between the trimmed V and J ends, which lost 6 bases and 1 base, there was a span of 15 bases. This CDR3 spans 15 amino acids. CDR1 is LNHDA, CDR2 SQIVND, per germline (reference sequence). The DNA of the CDR3 is TGTGCCAGTAGCCGCGGGACTGACAATAACTATGGCTACACCTTC. Amino acid sequence: CASSRGTDNNYGYTF. The whole variable domain, filled in from reference TRBV19 and TRBJ1-2, reads DGGITQSPKYLFRKEGQNVTLSCEQNLNHDAMYWYRQDPGQGLRLIYYSQIVNDFQKGDIAEGYSVSREKKESFPLTVTSAQKNPTAFYLCASSRGTDNNYGYTFGSGTRLTVV.

The gene calls are TRBV5-6 and TRBJ2-4; D is ambiguous. Trimming left V 2 bases short and J 0 bases short, with 6 bases between. This CDR3 has 14 amino acids. The germline gives CDR1 SGHDT, CDR2 YYEEEE. CDR3 coding DNA: TGTGCCAGCAGCTTCCTTCTAGCCAAAAACATTCAGTACTTC. Translation: CASSFLLAKNIQYF.

V and J are TRBV28 and TRBJ1-5, with 7 nucleotides matching TRBD1. The CDR3 consists of 13 residues. From germline, CDR1 is MDHEN and CDR2 SYDVKM. Germline trimming cut 7 bases from V and 4 bases from J; bases unmatched to any gene: 4. DNA of the CDR3: TGTGCCAGCAACTACAGGGGAAATCAGCCCCAGCATTTT. Its translation is CASNYRGNQPQHF.